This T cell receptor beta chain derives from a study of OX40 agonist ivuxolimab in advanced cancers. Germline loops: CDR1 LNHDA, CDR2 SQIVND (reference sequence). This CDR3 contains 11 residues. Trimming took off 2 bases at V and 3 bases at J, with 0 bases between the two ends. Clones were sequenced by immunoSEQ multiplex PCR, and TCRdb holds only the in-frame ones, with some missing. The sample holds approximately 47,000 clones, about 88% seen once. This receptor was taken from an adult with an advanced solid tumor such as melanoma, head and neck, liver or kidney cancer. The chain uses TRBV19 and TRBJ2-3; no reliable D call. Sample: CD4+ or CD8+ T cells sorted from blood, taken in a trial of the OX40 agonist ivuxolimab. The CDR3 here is CASSITDTQYF. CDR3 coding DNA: TGTGCCAGTAGTATAACAGATACGCAGTATTTT.